These T cell receptor beta chains were read from a single sample in a study of T cells after yellow fever vaccination. TCRdb itself ran the 5' RACE reads through MiXCR, one entry per CDR3 protein. In the table there are some 670,000 distinct CDR3 sequences, about 12% of which are singletons. The sample consisted of PBMCs, taken on the day of the yellow fever booster vaccination. The receptor set was obtained from a man under 40 who received the YFV17D yellow fever vaccine. CDR3s include the opening cysteine and the closing phenylalanine or tryptophan. The D gene is left open where the match is weak. Clone size appears in some rows only: once, few, many, or a class for an expanded clone.

size | D | J | V | DNA | CDR3
few | TRBD1 | TRBJ1-6 | TRBV11-2 | TGTGCCAGCAGCTTTCCGGGACAGTTGACGAGCTCCTATAATTCACCCCTCCACTTT | CASSFPGQLTSSYNSPLHF
NA | TRBD2 | TRBJ2-7 | TRBV7-2 | TGTGCCAGCAGCCCGCCCTTCGGACTAGCGGGCTACGAGCAGTACTTC | CASSPPFGLAGYEQYF
NA | NA | TRBJ2-3 | TRBV5-1 | TGCGCCAGCAGCTGGTCGGCCTCTAGCACAGATACGCAGTATTTT | CASSWSASSTDTQYF
few | TRBD1 | TRBJ1-1 | TRBV5-4 | TGTGCCAGCAGCTTGTTCACGCAGGGGGTAACTGAAGCTTTCTTT | CASSLFTQGVTEAFF
NA | NA | TRBJ2-1 | TRBV19 | TGTGCCAGTAGTATGTCCCCTACGCGCTACAATGAGCAGTTCTTC | CASSMSPTRYNEQFF
many | NA | TRBJ2-1 | TRBV27 | TGTGCCAGCAGAAGGTTCGACAATGAGCAGTTCTTC | CASRRFDNEQFF
many | NA | TRBJ2-1 | TRBV20-1 | TGCAGTGCTAGAGCCTACACCGGGGCCCCGGAACAGTTCTTC | CSARAYTGAPEQFF
NA | NA | TRBJ2-3 | TRBV12-3/TRBV12-4 | TGTGCCAGCAGTTTATCCCTGGCAGTCCTTTTCGCAGATACGCAGTATTTT | CASSLSLAVLFADTQYF
NA | NA | TRBJ2-3 | TRBV20-1 | TGCAGTGCGGAGGGGGTCATCGGAACGCAAACAGATACGCAGTATTTT | CSAEGVIGTQTDTQYF
NA | NA | TRBJ1-4 | TRBV12-3/TRBV12-4 | TGTGCCAGCAGTTTCGTAGGGGTGTCTAATGAAAAACTGTTTTTT | CASSFVGVSNEKLFF
NA | NA | TRBJ1-6 | TRBV5-4 | TGTGCCAGCAGCTTTATTGGGGGGATGGGGAATTCACCCCTCCACTTT | CASSFIGGMGNSPLHF
NA | NA | TRBJ2-2 | TRBV27 | TGTGCCAGCAGTTTTCTCTTGAAGAACACCGGGGAGCTGTTTTTT | CASSFLLKNTGELFF
NA | TRBD2 | TRBJ2-7 | TRBV20-1 | TGCAGTGCTAGACCTACTAGCGGCTACGAGCAGTACTTC | CSARPTSGYEQYF
NA | NA | TRBJ2-3 | TRBV12-3/TRBV12-4 | TGTGCCAGCAGTACTGGTGCCGCCACGCAGTATTTT | CASSTGAATQYF
few | NA | TRBJ1-2 | TRBV12-3/TRBV12-4 | TGTGCCAGCAAACAGGGATGGGGCTACACCTTC | CASKQGWGYTF
NA | NA | TRBJ1-2 | TRBV9 | TGTGCCAGCAGCGTAGAGCCAGGTGGCTATGGCTACACCTTC | CASSVEPGGYGYTF
NA | NA | TRBJ2-1 | TRBV20-1 | TGCAGTGCAAAAATAAGCAACTCCTACAATGAGCAGTTCTTC | CSAKISNSYNEQFF
many | TRBD2 | TRBJ2-1 | TRBV20-1 | TGCAGTGCTAAGAAACCGGGACTAGCATACAATGAGCAGTTCTTC | CSAKKPGLAYNEQFF
NA | TRBD2 | TRBJ2-7 | TRBV5-1 | TGCGCCAGCAGCTTGTCTACTAGCGGATCCTACGAGCAGTACTTC | CASSLSTSGSYEQYF
NA | NA | TRBJ2-4 | TRBV18 | TGTGCCAGCTCACCACCAACCGGGGTTCAAAACATTCAGTACTTC | CASSPPTGVQNIQYF
NA | NA | TRBJ1-1 | TRBV7-9 | TGTGCCAGCAGCTTACTGGGGGGCTACACTGAAGCTTTCTTT | CASSLLGGYTEAFF
few | NA | TRBJ2-5 | TRBV20-1 | TGCAGTGCGTACGGGAGCCAAGAGACCCAGTACTTC | CSAYGSQETQYF
few | NA | TRBJ2-1 | TRBV5-4 | TGTGCCAGCAGTCCCGGGTTCGGGAATGAGCAGTTCTTC | CASSPGFGNEQFF
few | NA | TRBJ2-3 | TRBV27 | TGTGCCAGCAGGACGGGCGGGAGCACAGATACGCAGTATTTT | CASRTGGSTDTQYF
few | TRBD1 | TRBJ1-1 | TRBV12-3/TRBV12-4 | TGTGCCAGCAGACGTGGACAGGGAGCTTTCTTT | CASRRGQGAFF
few | NA | TRBJ2-4 | TRBV28 | TGTGCCAGCAGTTGGGTTGGGGTAGCCAAAAACATTCAGTACTTC | CASSWVGVAKNIQYF
NA | TRBD2 | TRBJ2-3 | TRBV20-1 | TGCAGTGCTCGGACTAGCGGGATCACAGATACGCAGTATTTT | CSARTSGITDTQYF
NA | NA | TRBJ2-6 | TRBV12-3/TRBV12-4 | TGTGCCAGTCTCGACAGGGCCAACGTCCTGACTTTC | CASLDRANVLTF
few | NA | TRBJ2-1 | TRBV27 | TGTGCCAGCAGTCCAGCAGGGATCCGCCACAATGAGCAGTTCTTC | CASSPAGIRHNEQFF